A selection of T cell receptor beta chains follows, all from one sample in a study of vaccination and CD4 T cells after COVID-19. TCRdb re-called the PCR reads through MiXCR, storing one row per CDR3 protein. The sample yields about 12,000 distinct CDR3 sequences, 20% to 25% seen once. Their recognized antigens are unknown. The material sequenced was CD4+ T cells from blood, cultured in vitro, taken before SARS-CoV-2 vaccination. Receptor source: a human donor who received a COVID-19 vaccine. The CDR3 runs from the conserved cysteine through the conserved F or W. D genes are given only for firm matches. Clone size is shown for a subset of rows, as once, few, many or a class of expanded clone.

size: few; D: NA; J: TRBJ1-2; V: TRBV10-2; CDR3: CASSDGGRRGYTF; DNA: TGCGCCAGCAGCGACGGGGGGCGGCGTGGCTACACCTTC
size: NA; D: NA; J: TRBJ2-2; V: TRBV5-1; CDR3: CASSLDWTGELFF; DNA: TGCGCCAGCAGCTTGGACTGGACCGGGGAGCTGTTTTTT
size: medium-sized; D: TRBD1; J: TRBJ1-2; V: TRBV27; CDR3: CASSYRQGGGYTF; DNA: TGTGCCAGCAGTTACCGACAGGGGGGAGGCTACACCTTC
size: NA; D: NA; J: TRBJ1-6; V: TRBV7-3; CDR3: CASSLNPGMNSPIHF; DNA: TGTGCCAGCAGCTTAAACCCAGGGATGAATTCACCCATCCACTTT
size: few; D: NA; J: TRBJ1-5; V: TRBV20-1; CDR3: CSAGRLDQPQHF; DNA: TGCAGTGCTGGCCGTTTGGATCAGCCCCAGCATTTT
size: once; D: NA; J: TRBJ1-4; V: TRBV30; CDR3: CAWKGPLGEKLFF; DNA: TGTGCCTGGAAGGGCCCGTTAGGTGAAAAACTGTTTTTT
size: few; D: NA; J: TRBJ1-2; V: TRBV23-1; CDR3: CASSPREDSNYGYTF; DNA: TGCGCCAGCAGTCCCCGGGAGGACTCTAACTATGGCTACACCTTC
size: few; D: TRBD2; J: TRBJ2-5; V: TRBV4-1; CDR3: CASSQDRPGGPRTSGRKTQYF; DNA: TGCGCCAGCAGCCAAGATAGGCCCGGGGGACCGCGGACTAGCGGGAGAAAGACCCAGTACTTC
size: NA; D: NA; J: TRBJ2-2; V: TRBV14; CDR3: CASSQHLIQGRGELFF; DNA: TGTGCCAGCAGCCAGCACTTAATACAGGGTCGCGGGGAGCTGTTTTTT
size: NA; D: NA; J: TRBJ1-6; V: TRBV20-1; CDR3: CSARSHGLQINSPLHF; DNA: TGCAGTGCTAGATCTCACGGACTGCAGATCAATTCACCCCTCCACTTT
size: NA; D: NA; J: TRBJ1-2; V: TRBV20-1; CDR3: CSARDGVGYTF; DNA: TGCAGTGCTAGAGATGGGGTCGGCTACACCTTC
size: few; D: TRBD1; J: TRBJ1-1; V: TRBV20-1; CDR3: CSARQGATTEAFF; DNA: TGCAGTGCTCGCCAGGGGGCGACCACTGAAGCTTTCTTT
size: NA; D: TRBD2; J: TRBJ2-2; V: TRBV12-3/TRBV12-4; CDR3: CASRINSGGASGELFF; DNA: TGTGCCAGCAGAATCAATAGCGGGGGGGCCTCCGGGGAGCTGTTTTTT
size: NA; D: TRBD1; J: TRBJ2-7; V: TRBV6-1; CDR3: CASTPAGTGIKEQYF; DNA: TGTGCCAGCACACCCGCCGGGACAGGGATTAAAGAGCAGTACTTC
size: few; D: NA; J: TRBJ1-1; V: TRBV19; CDR3: CASEVEGWREAFF; DNA: TGTGCCAGTGAAGTCGAGGGGTGGCGAGAAGCTTTCTTT
size: NA; D: NA; J: TRBJ2-7; V: TRBV20-1; CDR3: CSARPETWGEQYF; DNA: TGCAGTGCTAGACCAGAGACTTGGGGCGAGCAGTACTTC
size: once; D: TRBD2; J: TRBJ2-1; V: TRBV20-1; CDR3: CSVRTGGPYNEQFF; DNA: TGCAGTGTCCGGACGGGGGGGCCCTACAATGAGCAGTTCTTC
size: medium-sized; D: NA; J: TRBJ1-2; V: TRBV20-1; CDR3: CSARGEGGYGYTF; DNA: TGCAGTGCTAGAGGGGAGGGGGGCTATGGCTACACCTTC
size: few; D: NA; J: TRBJ2-7; V: TRBV19; CDR3: CASSSTGLSSYEQYF; DNA: TGTGCCAGTAGTTCTACGGGACTCAGCTCCTACGAGCAGTACTTC
size: few; D: TRBD1; J: TRBJ1-2; V: TRBV19; CDR3: CASSTGGFGYTF; DNA: TGTGCCAGTAGCACAGGGGGGTTTGGCTACACCTTC
size: NA; D: NA; J: TRBJ1-2; V: TRBV2; CDR3: CASRVSNYGYTF; DNA: TGTGCCAGCAGGGTCAGTAACTATGGCTACACCTTC
size: NA; D: TRBD1; J: TRBJ2-7; V: TRBV19; CDR3: CASRRTGSTYEQYF; DNA: TGTGCCAGCAGACGGACAGGGAGTACCTACGAGCAGTACTTC
size: medium-sized; D: NA; J: TRBJ2-7; V: TRBV6-1; CDR3: CASSEAFRERNEQYF; DNA: TGTGCCAGCAGTGAAGCATTCCGGGAAAGGAACGAGCAGTACTTC
size: few; D: NA; J: TRBJ1-2; V: TRBV11-2; CDR3: CASSRQGAGYTF; DNA: TGTGCCAGCAGCCGCCAAGGGGCTGGCTACACCTTC
size: few; D: TRBD2; J: TRBJ2-2; V: TRBV7-9; CDR3: CASSFAGLAGRNTGELFF; DNA: TGTGCCAGCAGCTTTGCGGGACTAGCGGGACGGAACACCGGGGAGCTGTTTTTT
size: medium-sized; D: TRBD1; J: TRBJ1-5; V: TRBV19; CDR3: CASSKGTGLGYQPQHF; DNA: TGTGCCAGTAGTAAAGGGACAGGGCTGGGATATCAGCCCCAGCATTTT
size: NA; D: NA; J: TRBJ1-1; V: TRBV7-8; CDR3: CASSFGDTEAFF; DNA: TGTGCCAGCAGCTTTGGTGACACTGAAGCTTTCTTT
size: NA; D: TRBD1; J: TRBJ1-1; V: TRBV12-3/TRBV12-4; CDR3: CASRTSLAGTGNTEAFF; DNA: TGTGCCAGCAGGACCAGCCTCGCGGGGACAGGGAACACTGAAGCTTTCTTT
size: NA; D: TRBD1; J: TRBJ1-2; V: TRBV7-9; CDR3: CASSPQALLTGGRGYTF; DNA: TGTGCCAGCAGCCCGCAAGCTCTATTAACAGGGGGAAGAGGCTACACCTTC
size: NA; D: NA; J: TRBJ2-1; V: TRBV12-3/TRBV12-4; CDR3: CASSLAGGHNEQFF; DNA: TGTGCCAGCAGTTTAGCGGGGGGGCACAATGAGCAGTTCTTC
size: NA; D: TRBD2; J: TRBJ2-3; V: TRBV12-3/TRBV12-4; CDR3: CASSPRTSGGTDTQYF; DNA: TGTGCCAGCAGTCCTCGGACTAGCGGGGGCACAGATACGCAGTATTTT
size: few; D: NA; J: TRBJ2-5; V: TRBV24-1; CDR3: CATSDYDNGGGETQYF; DNA: TGTGCCACCAGTGATTACGACAACGGGGGAGGAGAGACCCAGTACTTC
size: NA; D: NA; J: TRBJ1-2; V: TRBV10-1; CDR3: CASSETFGESNYGYTF; DNA: TGCGCCAGCAGTGAGACATTTGGGGAATCTAACTATGGCTACACCTTC
size: NA; D: TRBD1; J: TRBJ1-1; V: TRBV7-9; CDR3: CASGRSDPTGTGEAFF; DNA: TGTGCCAGCGGCCGATCAGATCCAACCGGGACAGGTGAAGCTTTCTTT
size: NA; D: NA; J: TRBJ2-5; V: TRBV7-9; CDR3: CASTVGGTQYF; DNA: TGTGCCAGCACCGTGGGGGGTACCCAGTACTTC
size: NA; D: TRBD1; J: TRBJ1-5; V: TRBV6-1; CDR3: CASSATGSSNQPQHF; DNA: TGTGCCAGCAGCGCGACAGGGAGTAGCAATCAGCCCCAGCATTTT
size: NA; D: NA; J: TRBJ1-2; V: TRBV6-1; CDR3: CASRMSGAHYGYTF; DNA: TGTGCCAGCAGAATGTCAGGTGCTCACTATGGCTACACCTTC
size: NA; D: TRBD2; J: TRBJ2-1; V: TRBV12-5; CDR3: CASGLSGGYHNEQFF; DNA: TGTGCTAGTGGTTTGAGCGGGGGATACCACAATGAGCAGTTCTTC
size: NA; D: NA; J: TRBJ1-1; V: TRBV20-1; CDR3: CSASPLDTEAFF; DNA: TGCAGTGCTAGCCCCTTAGACACTGAAGCTTTCTTT
size: NA; D: NA; J: TRBJ1-2; V: TRBV5-1; CDR3: CASSHGDYGYTF; DNA: TGCGCCAGCAGCCACGGAGACTATGGCTACACCTTC
size: few; D: NA; J: TRBJ1-5; V: TRBV15; CDR3: CATSRTQDSNQPQHF; DNA: TGTGCCACCAGCAGAACACAGGATAGCAATCAGCCCCAGCATTTT
size: NA; D: TRBD2; J: TRBJ2-3; V: TRBV6-1; CDR3: CASSVVSGGADTQYF; DNA: TGTGCCAGCAGTGTGGTTAGCGGGGGGGCAGATACGCAGTATTTT
size: few; D: TRBD2; J: TRBJ2-7; V: TRBV15; CDR3: CATSIDPGLAHEQYF; DNA: TGTGCCACCAGCATAGACCCGGGACTAGCTCACGAGCAGTACTTC
size: NA; D: NA; J: TRBJ1-4; V: TRBV27; CDR3: CASILEGDFEKLFF; DNA: TGTGCCAGCATTTTAGAGGGGGACTTCGAAAAACTGTTTTTT
size: NA; D: TRBD1; J: TRBJ2-3; V: TRBV7-8; CDR3: CASSQPFRGQVVSDTQYF; DNA: TGTGCCAGCAGCCAACCCTTCAGGGGGCAAGTTGTATCAGATACGCAGTATTTT
size: NA; D: NA; J: TRBJ2-3; V: TRBV5-1; CDR3: CASSLDSPSTDTQYF; DNA: TGCGCCAGCAGCTTGGACAGCCCTAGCACAGATACGCAGTATTTT
size: NA; D: NA; J: TRBJ1-2; V: TRBV30; CDR3: CAWNPQANYGYTF; DNA: TGTGCCTGGAACCCTCAGGCTAACTATGGCTACACCTTC
size: few; D: NA; J: TRBJ1-5; V: TRBV5-6; CDR3: CASSLASAFGQPQHF; DNA: TGTGCCAGCAGCTTGGCCTCGGCTTTTGGGCAGCCCCAGCATTTT
size: few; D: TRBD2; J: TRBJ2-1; V: TRBV6-1; CDR3: CASVRGTSGDNEQFF; DNA: TGTGCCAGCGTGAGGGGAACTAGCGGGGATAATGAGCAGTTCTTC
size: few; D: NA; J: TRBJ2-5; V: TRBV7-2; CDR3: CASSLEGAGAETQYF; DNA: TGTGCCAGCAGCTTAGAAGGGGCGGGGGCGGAGACCCAGTACTTC
size: NA; D: TRBD1; J: TRBJ2-1; V: TRBV24-1; CDR3: CATSGRGQGTSEQFF; DNA: TGTGCCACAAGTGGTAGGGGACAGGGAACGAGTGAGCAGTTCTTC
size: few; D: TRBD1; J: TRBJ1-1; V: TRBV24-1; CDR3: CATSDPRQGEAFF; DNA: TGTGCCACCAGTGACCCTAGACAGGGAGAAGCTTTCTTT
size: few; D: TRBD2; J: TRBJ2-3; V: TRBV12-3/TRBV12-4; CDR3: CASSFGVRRLAYYF; DNA: TGTGCCAGCAGTTTTGGGGTCCGGAGACTAGCGTATTATTTT
size: once; D: TRBD1; J: TRBJ2-1; V: TRBV9; CDR3: CASSVDRGEYNEQFF; DNA: TGTGCCAGCAGCGTCGACAGGGGGGAATACAATGAGCAGTTCTTC
size: medium-sized; D: NA; J: TRBJ1-6; V: TRBV19; CDR3: CASSIGPGPGSGTLHF; DNA: TGTGCCAGTAGTATCGGGCCGGGGCCTGGCAGTGGAACCCTCCACTTT
size: few; D: TRBD1; J: TRBJ2-7; V: TRBV12-3/TRBV12-4; CDR3: CASRTGTASLYEQYF; DNA: TGTGCCAGCAGAACCGGGACAGCCAGTCTCTACGAGCAGTACTTC
size: NA; D: NA; J: TRBJ2-7; V: TRBV5-1; CDR3: CASSPSRTGGLYEQYF; DNA: TGCGCCAGCAGCCCCTCCCGAACGGGGGGCTTATATGAGCAGTACTTC
size: NA; D: NA; J: TRBJ1-6; V: TRBV25-1; CDR3: CASSEPNSPLHF; DNA: TGTGCCAGCAGTGAGCCGAATTCACCCCTCCACTTT
size: NA; D: TRBD2; J: TRBJ2-3; V: TRBV24-1; CDR3: CVTSDVGGDGRLTQYF; DNA: TGTGTCACCAGCGACGTTGGGGGGGACGGACGTCTTACGCAGTATTTT
size: few; D: NA; J: TRBJ2-7; V: TRBV7-8; CDR3: CASSLADMGFSYEQYF; DNA: TGTGCCAGCAGCCTAGCCGACATGGGGTTCTCCTACGAGCAGTACTTC